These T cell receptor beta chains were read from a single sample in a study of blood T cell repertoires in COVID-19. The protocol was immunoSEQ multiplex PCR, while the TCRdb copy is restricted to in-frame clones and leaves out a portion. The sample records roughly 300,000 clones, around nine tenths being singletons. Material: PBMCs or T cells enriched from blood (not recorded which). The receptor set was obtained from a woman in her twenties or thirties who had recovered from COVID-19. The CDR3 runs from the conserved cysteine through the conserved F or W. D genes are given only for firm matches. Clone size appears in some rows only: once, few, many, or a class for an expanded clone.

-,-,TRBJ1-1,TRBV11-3,TGTGCCAGCAGCGCCGTAGCGAACACTGAAGCTTTCTTT,CASSAVANTEAFF
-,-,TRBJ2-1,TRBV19,TGTGCCAGTAGTATAGGTTCGGGGAATGAGCAGTTCTTC,CASSIGSGNEQFF
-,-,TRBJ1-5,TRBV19,TGTGCCAGTAGTATCAGGGGTAGGGAGCCCCAGCATTTT,CASSIRGREPQHF
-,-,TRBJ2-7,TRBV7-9,TGTGCCAGCAGCTTTCAACACTACGAGCAGTACTTC,CASSFQHYEQYF
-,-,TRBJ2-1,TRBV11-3,TGTGCCAGCAGCTTAGATTCTTCCCACACTGAGCAGTTCTTC,CASSLDSSHTEQFF
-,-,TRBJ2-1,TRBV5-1,TGCGCCAGCAGCTACACCCGTGGTGAGCAGTTCTTC,CASSYTRGEQFF
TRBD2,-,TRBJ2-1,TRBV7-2,TGTGCCAGCAGCTTCGCAACTAGCGGGAGGGCTAATGAGCAGTTCTTC,CASSFATSGRANEQFF
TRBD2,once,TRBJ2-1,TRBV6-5,TGTGCCAGCAGTTACTCCGCCGGGAGGGGAGAGCAGTTCTTC,CASSYSAGRGEQFF
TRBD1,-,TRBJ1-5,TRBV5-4,TGTGCCAGCAGTCAACGACCCGCGGGACAGGGTGGTAATCAGCCCCAGCATTTT,CASSQRPAGQGGNQPQHF
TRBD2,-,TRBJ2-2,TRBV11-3,TGTGCCAGCAGTCTGACTAGCGGAGATAACACCGGGGAGCTGTTTTTT,CASSLTSGDNTGELFF
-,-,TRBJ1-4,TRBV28,TGTGCCAGCAGTTTAACTACAGGGATGAAACTGTTTTTT,CASSLTTGMKLFF
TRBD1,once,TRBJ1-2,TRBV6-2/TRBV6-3,TGTGCCAGCAGTTACCCGGACAGGGCTAACTATGGCTACACCTTC,CASSYPDRANYGYTF
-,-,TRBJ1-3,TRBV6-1,TGTGCCAGCAGTGGCGGTGGGGGGGCGCTTGGAAACACCATATATTTT,CASSGGGGALGNTIYF
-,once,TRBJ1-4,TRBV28,TGTGCCAGCAGTTCTTATCATGAAAAACTGTTTTTT,CASSSYHEKLFF
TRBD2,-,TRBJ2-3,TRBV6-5,TGTGCCACCCTCGGGGCTAGCGGGATCACAGATACGCAGTATTTT,CATLGASGITDTQYF
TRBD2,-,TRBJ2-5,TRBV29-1,TGCAGCGTAAGCCGACTAGCGGCGTACCAAGAGACCCAGTACTTC,CSVSRLAAYQETQYF
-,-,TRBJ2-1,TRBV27,TGTGCCAGCGGTCAGGGTTCTTCAGGCTCCTACAATGAGCAGTTCTTC,CASGQGSSGSYNEQFF
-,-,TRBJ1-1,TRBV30,TGTGCCTGGAGATCGACAGAAGCTTTCTTT,CAWRSTEAFF
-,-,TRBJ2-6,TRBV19,TGTGCCAGTGGGGGCACAAACTCTGGGGCCAACGTCCTGACTTTC,CASGGTNSGANVLTF
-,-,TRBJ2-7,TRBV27,TGTGCCGTAGGCTGGGGGGACGGCAGAGAGCAGTACTTC,CAVGWGDGREQYF
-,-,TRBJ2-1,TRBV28,TGTGCCAGCACCCTGGGGCAGGGGCTACTTAGGGAGCAGTTCTTC,CASTLGQGLLREQFF
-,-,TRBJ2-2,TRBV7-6,TGTGCCAGCAGCTTCTCATCTAGCAGTACCGGGGAGCTGTTTTTT,CASSFSSSSTGELFF
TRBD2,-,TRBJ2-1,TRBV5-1,TGCGCCAGCAGCTCGGGACTAGCGGGAGGCAACCCTAATGAGCAGTTCTTC,CASSSGLAGGNPNEQFF
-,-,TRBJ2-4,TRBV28,TGTGCCAGCGGACTCCTACTAAAAAACATTCAGTACTTC,CASGLLLKNIQYF
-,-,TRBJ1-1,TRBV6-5,TGTGCCAGCAGTTACTCCTCGGGACACGAAAATGAAGCTTTCTTT,CASSYSSGHENEAFF
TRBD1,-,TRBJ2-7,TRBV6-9,TGTGCCAGCAACCCCGGGACAGGGTTCTACTACGAGCAGTACTTC,CASNPGTGFYYEQYF
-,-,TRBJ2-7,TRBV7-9,TGTGCCAGCAGCTTAGGGGTTAGCGGAGGCCGTGGGGAATACGAGCAGTACTTC,CASSLGVSGGRGEYEQYF
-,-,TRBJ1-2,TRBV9,TGTGCCAGCAGCGCGGCTCCCGGGGAGAACTATGGCTACACCTTC,CASSAAPGENYGYTF
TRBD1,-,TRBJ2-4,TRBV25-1,TGTGCCAGCAGTGAACGCTCGGGACAGTCGAACATTCAGTACTTC,CASSERSGQSNIQYF
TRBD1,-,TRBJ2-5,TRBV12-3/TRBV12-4,TGTGCCAGCAGTCCGGACAGGCCAAGGGCCCAGTACTTC,CASSPDRPRAQYF
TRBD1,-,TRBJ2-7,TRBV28,TGTGCCAGCAGCCCTAGGACAGGGACCTACGAGCAGTACTTC,CASSPRTGTYEQYF
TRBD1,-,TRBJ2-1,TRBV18,TGTGCCAGCTCACCATTCAGGACAGGGGGGAATAAGGACAATGAGCAGTTCTTC,CASSPFRTGGNKDNEQFF
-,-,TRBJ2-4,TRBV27,TGTGCCAGCAGTCTCGGACTTACGATAGCCAAAAACATTCAGTACTTC,CASSLGLTIAKNIQYF
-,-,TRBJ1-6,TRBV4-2,TGTGCCAGCAGCCAAGATTCATTGCCAGGCGCCTTGGTTGGGTCCCTCCACTTT,CASSQDSLPGALVGSLHF
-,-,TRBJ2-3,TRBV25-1,TGTGCCAGCAGTGAAATCATGACAGATACGCAGTATTTT,CASSEIMTDTQYF
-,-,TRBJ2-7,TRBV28,TGTGCCAGCAGTTTGCTGGGACTTTCCTACGAGCAGTACTTC,CASSLLGLSYEQYF
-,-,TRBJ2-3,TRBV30,TGTTTGGGGGAGGGGGGGACAGATACGCAGTATTTT,CLGEGGTDTQYF
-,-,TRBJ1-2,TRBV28,TGTGCCAGCTGCCCCGGTGGGGGGGGATCCCTCCCAACCTTC,CASCPGGGGSLPTF
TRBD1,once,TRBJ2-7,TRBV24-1,TGTGCCACCAGTGACCGGGACAGGGCCCCCTACGAGCAGTACTTC,CATSDRDRAPYEQYF
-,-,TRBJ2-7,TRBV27,TGTGCCAGCAGTTACGGGTCGTCCCCTACCTACGAGCAGTACTTC,CASSYGSSPTYEQYF
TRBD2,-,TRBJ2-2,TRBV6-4,TGTGCCAGCAGTGAAGCGGGAGACACCGGGGAGCTGTTTTTT,CASSEAGDTGELFF
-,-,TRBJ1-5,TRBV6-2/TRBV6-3,TGTGCCAGCAGTAACACCGGGACACACAATCAGCCCCAGCATTTT,CASSNTGTHNQPQHF
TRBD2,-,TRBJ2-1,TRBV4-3,TGCGCCAGCAGTCGCATTAGCGGGATTGAGCAGTTCTTC,CASSRISGIEQFF
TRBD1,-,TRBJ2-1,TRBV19,TGTGCCAGTAGTGCCGGGACAGTTCGCAATGAGCAGTTCTTC,CASSAGTVRNEQFF
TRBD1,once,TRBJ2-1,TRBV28,TGTGCCAGCAGTTTACGCCCCGACAGGGGAGAAAGATACAATGAGCAGTTCTTC,CASSLRPDRGERYNEQFF
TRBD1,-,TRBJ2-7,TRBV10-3,TGTGCCATCAGCTCGGACAGGGAGCACTACGAGCAGTACTTC,CAISSDREHYEQYF
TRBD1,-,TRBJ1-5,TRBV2,TGTGCCAGCAGTGGGACAGGGGTACAGCCCCAGCATTTT,CASSGTGVQPQHF
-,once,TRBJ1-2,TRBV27,TGTGCCAGCAGTTTACAGCAGGGCGACTATGGCTACACCTTC,CASSLQQGDYGYTF
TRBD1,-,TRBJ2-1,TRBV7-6,TGTGCCAGCAGCCCCAGGTCCGGGACAGGGGCTAACAATGAGCAGTTCTTC,CASSPRSGTGANNEQFF
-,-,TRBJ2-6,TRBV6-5,TGTGCCAGCAGGGGGCGCTCTGGGGCCAACGTCCTGACTTTC,CASRGRSGANVLTF
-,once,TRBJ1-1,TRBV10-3,TGTGCCATCATGGATTACAGGGCCAACACTGAAGCTTTCTTT,CAIMDYRANTEAFF